These T cell receptor beta chains were read from a single sample in a study of T cell responses to AZD1222 COVID-19 vaccine. Assay used: immunoSEQ multiplex PCR; TCRdb lists only in-frame clones, some missing. The profile covers under 150,000 clones, with around nine tenths appearing a single time and less than 5.5% taken by the ten largest. Sequencing was performed on peripheral blood, taken on day 0 of AZD1222 vaccination. All receptors derive from an adult in good health. Each CDR3 is given with its conserved first and last residue. D genes are given only for firm matches. Clone sizes are given selectively: once, few, many, or a class where the clone is expanded.

TRBD2,NA,15,TRBJ2-3,TRBV7-6,CASSLGLAGAATQYF,TGTGCCAGCAGCTTAGGACTAGCGGGAGCCGCTACGCAGTATTTT
NA,NA,13,TRBJ2-3,TRBV4-3,CASSQDRGDTQYF,TGCGCCAGCAGCCAAGATAGGGGAGATACGCAGTATTTT
TRBD2,NA,17,TRBJ2-2,TRBV9,CASSVPSGATNTGELFF,TGTGCCAGCAGCGTACCTAGCGGAGCCACGAACACCGGGGAGCTGTTTTTT
NA,NA,14,TRBJ1-1,TRBV5-4,CASSLVGGLFEAFF,TGTGCCAGCAGCTTGGTCGGGGGTTTATTTGAAGCTTTCTTT
NA,NA,13,TRBJ2-7,TRBV10-3,CAIMSDNSYEQYF,TGTGCCATCATGAGCGACAACTCCTACGAGCAGTACTTC
NA,NA,14,TRBJ1-5,TRBV7-4,CASSLWWGNQPQHF,TGTGCCAGCAGCTTATGGTGGGGCAATCAGCCCCAGCATTTT
NA,NA,13,TRBJ1-5,TRBV19,CASSIDRYQPQHF,TGTGCCAGTAGTATAGACCGGTATCAGCCCCAGCATTTT
NA,NA,12,TRBJ2-6,TRBV27,CASGPGANVLTF,TGTGCCAGTGGTCCCGGGGCCAACGTCCTGACTTTC
NA,NA,12,TRBJ1-5,TRBV12-3/TRBV12-4,CASSLVNQPQHF,TGTGCCAGCAGTTTGGTAAATCAGCCCCAGCATTTT
NA,NA,13,TRBJ2-3,TRBV5-6,CASSLWGTDTQYF,TGTGCCAGCAGCTTGTGGGGCACAGATACGCAGTATTTT
NA,NA,16,TRBJ2-7,TRBV4-1,CASSQDGPSWAYEQYF,TGCGCCAGCAGCCAAGATGGGCCTTCCTGGGCCTACGAGCAGTACTTC
TRBD1,NA,16,TRBJ2-3,TRBV24-1,CATSDPQSGGADTQYF,TGTGCCACCAGTGACCCTCAATCAGGGGGTGCAGATACGCAGTATTTT
NA,NA,19,TRBJ2-1,TRBV7-3,CASSLSGASTIRGHNEQFF,TGTGCCAGCAGCTTATCGGGGGCCTCAACAATCAGGGGCCACAATGAGCAGTTCTTC
TRBD2,few,17,TRBJ2-7,TRBV5-4,CASSLGKAGGPTYEQYF,TGTGCCAGCAGCCTCGGGAAAGCGGGAGGTCCAACCTACGAGCAGTACTTC
NA,NA,16,TRBJ2-7,TRBV21-1,CASIPLVRATSYEQYF,TGTGCCAGCATCCCATTGGTCCGGGCCACCTCCTACGAGCAGTACTTC
NA,NA,11,TRBJ1-1,TRBV12-3/TRBV12-4,CASSPRTEAFF,TGTGCCAGCAGCCCTAGGACGGAAGCTTTCTTT
NA,NA,14,TRBJ2-3,TRBV9,CASSVGRSGDTQYF,TGTGCCAGCAGCGTAGGGCGCTCCGGCGATACGCAGTATTTT
TRBD2,NA,15,TRBJ2-1,TRBV9,CASSGSGGAYNEQFF,TGTGCCAGCAGCGGAAGCGGGGGGGCCTACAATGAGCAGTTCTTC
NA,NA,14,TRBJ2-2,TRBV18,CASSPLRGPGELFF,TGTGCCAGCTCACCCCTAAGGGGTCCCGGGGAGCTGTTTTTT
NA,NA,12,TRBJ2-7,TRBV2,CASSYSSYEQYF,TGTGCCAGCAGTTACAGTTCCTACGAGCAGTACTTC
NA,NA,14,TRBJ2-7,TRBV6-5,CASTGTPNSYEQYF,TGTGCCAGCACTGGGACACCCAATTCCTACGAGCAGTACTTC
TRBD1,NA,16,TRBJ1-2,TRBV27,CASSSLGQGAGYGYTF,TGTGCCAGCAGTTCGTTGGGACAGGGGGCCGGCTATGGCTACACCTTC
NA,NA,13,TRBJ2-7,TRBV19,CASSIGWGYEQYF,TGTGCCAGTAGTATAGGGTGGGGCTACGAGCAGTACTTC
NA,NA,16,TRBJ2-2,TRBV5-1,CASSPATGGPTGELFF,TGCGCCAGCAGCCCAGCTACCGGGGGGCCCACCGGGGAGCTGTTTTTT
NA,NA,14,TRBJ1-6,TRBV7-2,CASSLGEGGSPLHF,TGTGCCAGCAGCTTAGGCGAGGGCGGATCACCCCTCCACTTT
NA,NA,12,TRBJ2-1,TRBV12-3/TRBV12-4,CASCLTGVEQFF,TGTGCCAGCTGCCTAACTGGGGTTGAGCAGTTCTTC
TRBD1,NA,15,TRBJ2-7,TRBV5-1,CASSLGDQGAYEQYF,TGCGCCAGCAGCTTGGGAGACCAGGGGGCCTACGAGCAGTACTTC
TRBD2,NA,16,TRBJ2-2,TRBV24-1,CATSDSPGRGTGELFF,TGTGCCACCAGTGACTCCCCAGGGAGGGGAACCGGGGAGCTGTTTTTT
NA,NA,13,TRBJ1-1,TRBV27,CASSPPGGRGAFF,TGTGCCAGCAGTCCTCCGGGGGGGAGGGGAGCTTTCTTT
NA,NA,15,TRBJ2-1,TRBV11-1,CASSLVPDSYNEQFF,TGTGCCAGCAGCTTAGTCCCAGACTCCTACAATGAGCAGTTCTTC
NA,once,16,TRBJ1-5,TRBV27,CASSLFDLMSNQPQHF,TGTGCCAGCAGTTTATTCGACCTTATGAGCAATCAGCCCCAGCATTTT
NA,NA,12,TRBJ1-6,TRBV15,CATSRGWGPLHF,TGTGCCACCAGCAGAGGCTGGGGACCCCTCCACTTT